In its sample, the clone carrying this T cell receptor beta chain was seen a few times. Its specificity is unknown. Per germline, CDR1 GTSNPN and CDR2 SVGIG (reference sequence). This CDR3 region has 14 residues. V gave up 3 bases and J gave up 1 base, with 10 bases separating them. Extraction and reverse transcription of RNA yielded cDNA as the sequencing template. Sequenced by immunoSEQ multiplex PCR; TCRdb stores in-frame clones only, minus some. This table holds about 120,000 clones, 53% found once. The sample originates from a study of CD8+ T cells in alopecia areata. Study conclusions and caveats: TCRs were shared less clearly across patients than in mice, possibly for HLA-related reasons.

Treatment indicated: oral pan-JAK inhibitor, 5-10 mg twice daily. Investigators sorted PBMCs to obtain both CD4+ and CD8+ T cells. The rearrangement uses TRBV30 and TRBJ2-4, with D possibly matching TRBD1 (5 bases). The sample in question was CD4+ T cells sorted from blood, obtained at week 4, from a patient treated with tofacitinib. This clonotype was obtained from a human donor with alopecia areata. The CDR3 loop is CAWRLPGAKNIQYF. The CDR3 nucleotides read TGTGCCTGGAGATTGCCAGGGGCCAAAAACATTCAGTACTTC.